A single T cell receptor beta chain is shown here with its context. This record belongs to a study of control samples from healthy donors and cancer patients. TCRdb's table, derived via immunoSEQ multiplex PCR, lists solely in-frame clones and lacks some. The repertoire has about 150,000 clones, about 93% of them found once; the top ten carry around 2.4%. The CDR3 length is 14 residues. The V and J ends lost 5 bases and 7 bases, in that order; junction bases with no gene match: 10. CDR1 and CDR2 (germline): SEHNR, FQNEAQ (reference sequence). The source material was blood. The J gene is TRBJ2-7, the V gene TRBV7-9; the match to TRBD1 covers 8 bases. This receptor was identified in a man aged 45-65 years in good health. CDR3 protein: CASSNTGGREEQYF. CDR3 sequence (DNA): TGTGCCAGCAGCAATACAGGGGGAAGGGAAGAGCAGTACTTC.